This TCR beta chain was sequenced during a study of breast tumors, draining lymph nodes, adjacent tissues. Findings and limits, study-wide: Tumor TCR diversity was below lymph nodes but above nontumor tissue. Data fit most tumor T cells coming from lymph node, expanding in tumor.

For this clonotype: Its specificity is not known.

A single record per CDR3 protein comes from TCRdb applying MiXCR to the multiplex PCR reads. The data hold about 14,000 distinct CDR3 sequences, with around 50% observed a single time. This TCR was recovered from a female donor with breast cancer. Some clones in this sample may be carry-over from other donors' samples. Sequenced material: tumor-adjacent breast tissue.

The chain's CDR3 is CASRHNAAGRGNTIYF. The CDR3 DNA follows: TGTGCCAGCAGGCATAACGCGGCAGGGCGAGGAAACACCATATATTTT. V gene TRBV9 combines with J gene TRBJ1-3, with D maybe TRBD1 (5 bases). Trimming left V 5 bases short and J 4 bases short, with 19 bases between. Germline V gene sequence: CDR1 SGDLS, CDR2 YYNGEE. This CDR3 has 16 amino acids.